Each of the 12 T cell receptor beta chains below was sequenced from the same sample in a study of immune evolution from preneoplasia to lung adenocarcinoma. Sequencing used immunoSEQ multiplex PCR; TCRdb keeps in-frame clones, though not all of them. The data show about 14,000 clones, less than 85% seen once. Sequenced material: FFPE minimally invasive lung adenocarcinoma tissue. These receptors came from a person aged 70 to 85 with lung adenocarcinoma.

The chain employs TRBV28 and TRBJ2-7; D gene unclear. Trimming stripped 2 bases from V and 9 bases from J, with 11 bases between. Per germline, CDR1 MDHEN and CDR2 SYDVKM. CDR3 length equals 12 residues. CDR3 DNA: TGTGCCAGCAGTTTACCAAGTGGAGCGCAGTACTTC. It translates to CASSLPSGAQYF.

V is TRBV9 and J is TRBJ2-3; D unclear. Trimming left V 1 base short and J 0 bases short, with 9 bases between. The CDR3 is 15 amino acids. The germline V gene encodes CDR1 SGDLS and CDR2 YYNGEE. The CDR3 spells CASSVTGTSTDTQYF. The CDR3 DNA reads TGTGCCAGCAGCGTAACCGGTACTAGCACAGATACGCAGTATTTT.

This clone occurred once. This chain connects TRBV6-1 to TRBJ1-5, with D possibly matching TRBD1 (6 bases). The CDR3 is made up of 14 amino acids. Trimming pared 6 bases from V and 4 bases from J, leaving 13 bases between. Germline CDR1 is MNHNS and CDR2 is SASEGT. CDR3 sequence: CASRDTGWNQPQHF. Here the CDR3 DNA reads TGTGCCAGCAGAGACACAGGGTGGAATCAGCCCCAGCATTTT.

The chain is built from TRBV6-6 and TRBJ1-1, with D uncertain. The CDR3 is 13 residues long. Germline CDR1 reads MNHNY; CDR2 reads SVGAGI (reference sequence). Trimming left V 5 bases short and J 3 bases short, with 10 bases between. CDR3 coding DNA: TGTGCCAGCAGTAGGATGAGGGACACTGAAGCTTTCTTT. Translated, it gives CASSRMRDTEAFF.

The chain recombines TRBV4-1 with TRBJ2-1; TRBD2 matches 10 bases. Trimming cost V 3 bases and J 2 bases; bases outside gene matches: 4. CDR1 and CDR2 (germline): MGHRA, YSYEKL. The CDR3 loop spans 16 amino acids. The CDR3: CASSQAAGGPYNEQFF. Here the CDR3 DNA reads TGCGCCAGCAGCCAGGCAGCGGGAGGGCCCTACAATGAGCAGTTCTTC.

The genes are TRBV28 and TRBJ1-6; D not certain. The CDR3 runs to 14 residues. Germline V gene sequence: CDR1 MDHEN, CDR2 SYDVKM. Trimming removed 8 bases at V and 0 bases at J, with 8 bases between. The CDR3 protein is CASRPGSYNSPLHF. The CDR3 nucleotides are TGTGCCAGCCGACCAGGCTCCTATAATTCACCCCTCCACTTT.

The chain's CDR3 is CASSVAGPTEAFF. DNA for the CDR3: TGTGCCAGCAGCGTGGCAGGGCCCACTGAAGCTTTCTTT. The rearrangement joins TRBV9 to TRBJ1-1; a weak D match, TRBD1 (5 bases). CDR1 is SGDLS, CDR2 YYNGEE, per germline. Between the trimmed V and J ends, which lost 2 bases and 4 bases, there was a span of 9 bases. The CDR3 spans 13 residues. The variable domain in full, with the rest retrieved from reference TRBV9 and TRBJ1-1, is DSGVTQTPKHLITATGQRVTLRCSPRSGDLSVYWYQQSLDQGLQFLIQYYNGEERAKGNILERFSAQQFPDLHSELNLSSLELGDSALYFCASSVAGPTEAFFGQGTRLTVV.

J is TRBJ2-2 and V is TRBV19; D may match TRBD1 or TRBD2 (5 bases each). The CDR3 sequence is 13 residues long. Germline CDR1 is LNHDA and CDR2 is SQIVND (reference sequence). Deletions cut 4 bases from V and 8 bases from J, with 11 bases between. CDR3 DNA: TGTGCCAGTAGTAGGGACCGAAGGGGGGAGCTGTTTTTT. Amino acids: CASSRDRRGELFF.

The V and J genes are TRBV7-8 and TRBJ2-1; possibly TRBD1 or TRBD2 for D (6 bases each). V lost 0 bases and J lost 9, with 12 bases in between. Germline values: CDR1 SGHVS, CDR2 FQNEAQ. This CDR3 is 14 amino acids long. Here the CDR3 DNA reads TGTGCCAGCAGCTTAGCGGGGGGCGCAGGTGAGCAGTTCTTC. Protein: CASSLAGGAGEQFF.

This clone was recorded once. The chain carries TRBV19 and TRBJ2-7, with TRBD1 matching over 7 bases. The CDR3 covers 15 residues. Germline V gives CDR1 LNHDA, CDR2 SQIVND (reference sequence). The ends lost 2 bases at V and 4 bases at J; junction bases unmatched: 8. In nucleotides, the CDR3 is TGTGCCAGTAGTATATCGGCAGGGGGTCGGTACGAGCAGTACTTC. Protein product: CASSISAGGRYEQYF.

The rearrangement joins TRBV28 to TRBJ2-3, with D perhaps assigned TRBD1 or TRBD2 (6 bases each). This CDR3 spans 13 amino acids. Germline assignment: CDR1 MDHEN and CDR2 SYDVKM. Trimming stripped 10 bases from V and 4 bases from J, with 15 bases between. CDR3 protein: CATGSGAADTQYF. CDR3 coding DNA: TGTGCCACAGGATCGGGGGCTGCAGATACGCAGTATTTT.

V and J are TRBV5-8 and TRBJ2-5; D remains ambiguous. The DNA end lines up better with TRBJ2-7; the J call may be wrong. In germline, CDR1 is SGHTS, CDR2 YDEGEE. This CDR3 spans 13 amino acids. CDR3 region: CASSLSATGEQYF. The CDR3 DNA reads TGTGCCAGCAGCTTATCGGCAACTGGCGAGCAGTACTTC.